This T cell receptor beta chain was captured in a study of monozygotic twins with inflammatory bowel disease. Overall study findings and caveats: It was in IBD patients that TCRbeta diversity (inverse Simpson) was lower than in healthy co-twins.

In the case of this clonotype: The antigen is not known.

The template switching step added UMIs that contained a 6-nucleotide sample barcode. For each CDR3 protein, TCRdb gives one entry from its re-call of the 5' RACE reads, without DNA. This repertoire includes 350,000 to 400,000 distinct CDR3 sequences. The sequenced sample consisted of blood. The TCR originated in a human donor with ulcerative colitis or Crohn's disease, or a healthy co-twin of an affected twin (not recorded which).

This CDR3 reads CASSLGGTGPGGQFF. The V and J genes are TRBV5-1 and TRBJ2-1; with no DNA, the TCRdb D assignment of TRBD1 cannot be verified. CDR1 is SGHRS, CDR2 YFSETQ, per germline. The length of the CDR3 is 15 residues.